The rows below give T cell receptor beta chains drawn from one sample of a study of identical twins. TCRdb redid the calling of the 5' RACE reads with MiXCR, one entry per CDR3 protein. The repertoire holds about 220,000 distinct CDR3 sequences, with 7.5% as singletons. The sample was also reused in another study, on yellow fever vaccine responses in identical twins.

Material for sequencing was CD8+ T cells sorted from blood. The receptors derive from a woman between 18 and 29 years old in good health. Both conserved end residues are part of each CDR3. The D gene is left open where the match is weak. Clone size is shown for a subset of rows, as once, few, many or a class of expanded clone.

TRBV6-5,TRBJ2-1,NA,few,CASSYAFPFEQFF,TGTGCCAGCAGCTACGCCTTTCCATTTGAGCAGTTCTTC
TRBV6-2/TRBV6-3,TRBJ2-7,TRBD2,NA,CASSGLVGSYEQYF,TGTGCCAGCAGTGGACTAGTGGGGTCCTACGAGCAGTACTTC
TRBV20-1,TRBJ2-5,NA,many,CSATDRQETQYF,TGCAGTGCTACTGACAGGCAAGAGACCCAGTACTTC
TRBV25-1,TRBJ2-1,NA,many,CASSEFWDDNEQFF,TGTGCCAGCAGTGAATTTTGGGACGACAATGAGCAGTTCTTC
TRBV10-3,TRBJ2-5,NA,many,CAISDWAGSQETQYF,TGTGCCATCAGTGATTGGGCTGGCAGCCAAGAGACCCAGTACTTC
TRBV5-5,TRBJ1-2,TRBD1,many,CASSNGQANYGYTF,TGTGCCAGCAGCAACGGACAGGCTAACTATGGCTACACCTTC
TRBV27,TRBJ1-6,NA,few,CASSWGFNSPLHF,TGTGCCAGCAGTTGGGGGTTTAATTCACCCCTCCACTTT
TRBV7-6,TRBJ2-5,TRBD2,NA,CASSLWGGSKETQYF,TGTGCCAGCAGCTTATGGGGCGGGAGTAAAGAGACCCAGTACTTC
TRBV15,TRBJ2-1,TRBD2,NA,CATSRVPSGTYNEQFF,TGTGCCACCAGCAGAGTGCCCAGCGGGACCTACAATGAGCAGTTCTTC
TRBV7-6,TRBJ2-3,NA,NA,CASSAAGEWVVTDTQYF,TGTGCCAGCAGCGCCGCCGGGGAATGGGTAGTCACAGATACGCAGTATTTT
TRBV7-9,TRBJ2-1,TRBD2,few,CASSTTSGGGGNEQFF,TGTGCCAGCAGCACGACTAGCGGAGGGGGTGGAAATGAGCAGTTCTTC
TRBV28,TRBJ2-3,NA,many,CASSFIPSESTDTQYF,TGTGCCAGCAGTTTTATTCCTAGCGAGAGCACAGATACGCAGTATTTT
TRBV24-1,TRBJ2-3,TRBD2,few,CATSGFGPSGRARETADTQYF,TGTGCCACCAGTGGGTTCGGGCCTAGCGGGAGGGCCAGGGAGACAGCAGATACGCAGTATTTT
TRBV20-1,TRBJ2-1,NA,few,CSTIGLHSYNEQFF,TGCAGTACCATTGGACTACACTCCTACAATGAGCAGTTCTTC
TRBV15,TRBJ2-1,NA,NA,CATSSAGGAPDYNEQFF,TGTGCCACCAGCAGTGCCGGAGGGGCGCCGGACTACAATGAGCAGTTCTTC
TRBV7-3,TRBJ2-3,TRBD1,NA,CASSTGQGTDTQYF,TGTGCCAGCAGCACAGGACAGGGGACAGATACGCAGTATTTT
TRBV7-9,TRBJ1-1,NA,many,CASSFREGVNTEAFF,TGTGCCAGCAGCTTTCGCGAAGGGGTGAACACTGAAGCTTTCTTT
TRBV7-9,TRBJ1-2,NA,few,CASSSGLYGYTF,TGTGCCAGCAGCTCGGGACTCTATGGCTACACCTTC
TRBV19,TRBJ2-3,TRBD2,few,CASNWASGITDTQYF,TGTGCCAGTAATTGGGCTAGCGGGATCACAGATACGCAGTATTTT
TRBV10-3,TRBJ2-7,NA,few,CAISESGQSSYEQYF,TGTGCCATCAGTGAGTCCGGACAGAGCTCCTACGAGCAGTACTTC
TRBV18,TRBJ2-4,NA,few,CASSPGPINIQYF,TGTGCCAGCTCACCAGGACCGATAAACATTCAGTACTTC
TRBV7-8,TRBJ2-7,NA,NA,CASTPTVYEQYF,TGTGCCAGCACCCCAACGGTCTACGAGCAGTACTTC
TRBV5-6,TRBJ2-1,TRBD2,NA,CASSSAGALNEQFF,TGTGCCAGCAGCTCAGCGGGGGCGCTCAATGAGCAGTTCTTC
TRBV5-6,TRBJ2-1,NA,NA,CASSLSVGGNEQFF,TGTGCCAGCAGCCTCTCGGTTGGGGGGAATGAGCAGTTCTTC
TRBV15,TRBJ1-5,NA,few,CATSSERQSNQPQHF,TGTGCCACCAGCAGCGAGCGACAAAGCAATCAGCCCCAGCATTTT
TRBV29-1,TRBJ2-5,TRBD2,few,CSAGDFDSGSGETQYF,TGCAGCGCGGGGGATTTCGATAGCGGGAGCGGGGAGACCCAGTACTTC
TRBV6-1,TRBJ2-1,TRBD2,few,CASSLGGGGYEQFF,TGTGCCAGCAGTCTAGGCGGGGGGGGCTATGAGCAGTTCTTC
TRBV7-6,TRBJ2-7,NA,few,CASSSLEGLLVQEQYF,TGTGCCAGCAGCTCCTTAGAGGGTTTACTAGTCCAGGAGCAGTACTTC
TRBV12-3/TRBV12-4,TRBJ2-1,TRBD1,few,CASTTGTGVYNEQFF,TGTGCCAGCACTACCGGGACAGGGGTATACAATGAGCAGTTCTTC
TRBV20-1,TRBJ2-7,TRBD1,NA,CSARTGSYEQYF,TGCAGTGCAAGGACAGGATCCTACGAGCAGTACTTC
TRBV7-6,TRBJ2-7,NA,NA,CASSPGMGYEQYF,TGTGCCAGCAGCCCTGGGATGGGGTACGAGCAGTACTTC
TRBV6-1,TRBJ2-5,NA,many,CASSPLAGETQYF,TGTGCCAGCAGTCCACTAGCTGGGGAGACCCAGTACTTC
TRBV20-1,TRBJ2-7,NA,many,CSASRLGGLNDPEQYF,TGCAGTGCTAGTCGTTTGGGCGGGCTTAATGATCCGGAGCAGTACTTC
TRBV19,TRBJ1-2,TRBD1,NA,CASSMGQRYGYTF,TGTGCCAGTAGTATGGGACAGCGCTATGGCTACACCTTC
TRBV9,TRBJ1-6,NA,few,CASSVGGAETYNSPLHF,TGTGCCAGCAGCGTAGGAGGCGCGGAAACCTATAATTCACCCCTCCACTTT
TRBV12-3/TRBV12-4,TRBJ2-1,TRBD1,few,CASNPGQGPLNEQFF,TGTGCCAGCAACCCGGGACAGGGCCCCCTAAATGAGCAGTTCTTC
TRBV3-1,TRBJ2-3,TRBD2,few,CASSQGDSGSSTDTQYF,TGTGCCAGCAGCCAAGGGGATAGCGGGTCTAGCACAGATACGCAGTATTTT
TRBV29-1,TRBJ1-1,NA,NA,CSVEPGVNTEAFF,TGCAGCGTTGAGCCAGGGGTGAACACTGAAGCTTTCTTT
TRBV20-1,TRBJ2-7,NA,NA,CSAALPSLSSYEQYF,TGCAGTGCCGCCCTCCCCTCCCTGAGCTCCTACGAGCAGTACTTC
TRBV9,TRBJ2-7,TRBD2,NA,CASSVEGGNSYEQYF,TGTGCCAGCAGCGTAGAGGGAGGGAACTCCTACGAGCAGTACTTC
TRBV29-1,TRBJ1-4,TRBD1,many,CSVEAGTARSNEKLFF,TGCAGCGTTGAAGCCGGGACAGCCAGATCTAATGAAAAACTGTTTTTT
TRBV12-3/TRBV12-4,TRBJ2-5,NA,many,CASSLLSREETQYF,TGTGCCAGCAGTTTACTGTCAAGGGAAGAGACCCAGTACTTC
TRBV9,TRBJ2-2,NA,few,CASSVEGAGELFF,TGTGCCAGCAGCGTAGAGGGGGCCGGGGAGCTGTTTTTT
TRBV20-1,TRBJ1-1,NA,large,CSASRKDTEAFF,TGCAGTGCTAGCAGAAAGGACACTGAAGCTTTCTTT
TRBV7-9,TRBJ2-5,NA,many,CASSLSGVEQTQYF,TGTGCCAGCAGCTTATCGGGGGTTGAACAGACCCAGTACTTC
TRBV29-1,TRBJ2-1,TRBD1,NA,CSVERQGEISYNEQFF,TGCAGCGTTGAGAGACAGGGGGAGATATCCTACAATGAGCAGTTCTTC
TRBV29-1,TRBJ2-7,NA,many,CSVVRSSSYEQYF,TGCAGCGTCGTTAGATCCTCCTCCTACGAGCAGTACTTC
TRBV2,TRBJ2-1,NA,few,CASSEARGNEQFF,TGTGCCAGCAGTGAAGCCCGGGGCAATGAGCAGTTCTTC
TRBV12-3/TRBV12-4,TRBJ1-3,NA,few,CASSLDREYIYF,TGTGCCAGCAGTTTAGACAGGGAATACATATATTTT
TRBV9,TRBJ1-3,NA,few,CASNGGSGNTIYF,TGTGCCAGCAATGGGGGGAGTGGAAACACCATATATTTT
TRBV4-1,TRBJ1-2,NA,few,CASSQELADTTLSGYTF,TGCGCCAGCAGCCAAGAGTTAGCGGACACCACACTGAGCGGCTACACCTTC
TRBV10-3,TRBJ2-1,NA,NA,CAISEDSYNEQFF,TGTGCCATCAGTGAGGACAGCTACAATGAGCAGTTCTTC
TRBV20-1,TRBJ1-5,TRBD1,many,CSARPPLTGGNQPQHF,TGCAGTGCTAGACCCCCCCTGACAGGGGGCAATCAGCCCCAGCATTTT
TRBV24-1,TRBJ2-7,NA,NA,CATSDQTAPYEQYF,TGTGCCACCAGTGATCAGACAGCCCCCTACGAGCAGTACTTC